These T cell receptor beta chains were read from a single sample in a study of blood T cell repertoires in COVID-19. Here immunoSEQ multiplex PCR was the method, and the copy in TCRdb shows in-frame clones only, minus some. This table holds just under 60,000 clones, more than 75% found once. Sequencing was done on a sample of peripheral blood. The receptors originated from a human donor with active COVID-19. The donor label of this sample is uncertain. Both conserved end residues are part of each CDR3. A D gene is named only where the DNA matches it firmly. Clone size appears in some rows only: once, few, many, or a class for an expanded clone.

V gene: TRBV5-5
J gene: TRBJ1-1
clone size: few
D gene: NA
CDR3 DNA: TGTGCCAGCAGCTCCCAGAAGAACACTGAAGCTTTCTTT
CDR3 protein: CASSSQKNTEAFF

V gene: TRBV7-5
J gene: TRBJ2-1
clone size: NA
D gene: NA
CDR3 DNA: TGTGCCAGAAGCCAGTCCGGGGTTTTCGTTCACAATGAGCAGTTCTTC
CDR3 protein: CARSQSGVFVHNEQFF

V gene: TRBV5-1
J gene: TRBJ1-2
clone size: NA
D gene: TRBD1
CDR3 DNA: TGCGCCAGCAGCTTAACCGGGACAGGGGGCGAGGGCTACACCTTC
CDR3 protein: CASSLTGTGGEGYTF

V gene: TRBV5-1
J gene: TRBJ2-7
clone size: NA
D gene: NA
CDR3 DNA: TGCGCCAGCAGGCGGGATCCTAGCTCCTACGAGCAGTACTTC
CDR3 protein: CASRRDPSSYEQYF

V gene: TRBV4-1
J gene: TRBJ1-3
clone size: NA
D gene: NA
CDR3 DNA: TGCGCCAGCAGCCCTGGCAGAGGAAACACCATATATTTT
CDR3 protein: CASSPGRGNTIYF

V gene: TRBV29-1
J gene: TRBJ2-3
clone size: NA
D gene: NA
CDR3 DNA: TGCAGCGTTGAAGGGACCAGGGAGGCCGACGGGACGCAGTATTTT
CDR3 protein: CSVEGTREADGTQYF

V gene: TRBV29-1
J gene: TRBJ2-1
clone size: NA
D gene: TRBD1
CDR3 DNA: TGCAGCGTTGAAGGCAGGGGGCGATCCTACAATGAGCAGTTCTTC
CDR3 protein: CSVEGRGRSYNEQFF

V gene: TRBV7-6
J gene: TRBJ1-3
clone size: NA
D gene: NA
CDR3 DNA: TGTGCCAGCAGCTTAGCTGGGGGAGGAGGAAACACCATATATTTT
CDR3 protein: CASSLAGGGGNTIYF

V gene: TRBV5-8
J gene: TRBJ1-5
clone size: NA
D gene: NA
CDR3 DNA: TGTGCCAGCAGCCTCCAGGGTTATAGCAATCAGCCCCAGCATTTT
CDR3 protein: CASSLQGYSNQPQHF

V gene: TRBV24-1
J gene: TRBJ2-5
clone size: NA
D gene: NA
CDR3 DNA: TGTGCCACCAGTACCCCGACAGGAGAAGCCAGGGAGACCCAGTACTTC
CDR3 protein: CATSTPTGEARETQYF

V gene: TRBV5-1
J gene: TRBJ1-6
clone size: NA
D gene: NA
CDR3 DNA: TGCGCCAGCAGCTTAGAGCCATTTAATTCACCCCTCCACTTT
CDR3 protein: CASSLEPFNSPLHF

V gene: TRBV4-2
J gene: TRBJ2-3
clone size: NA
D gene: TRBD2
CDR3 DNA: TGTGCCAGCAGCCAAGGAGGGACTAGCGGCACAGATACGCAGTATTTT
CDR3 protein: CASSQGGTSGTDTQYF

V gene: TRBV5-4
J gene: TRBJ1-2
clone size: NA
D gene: NA
CDR3 DNA: TGTGCCAGCAGTCCCCGGGATCATGGCTACACCTTC
CDR3 protein: CASSPRDHGYTF

V gene: TRBV5-6
J gene: TRBJ2-7
clone size: NA
D gene: TRBD1
CDR3 DNA: TGTGCCAGCAGCTTGAATGGACAGGGGGCGCGAGAGCAGTACTTC
CDR3 protein: CASSLNGQGAREQYF

V gene: TRBV4-1
J gene: TRBJ1-2
clone size: NA
D gene: TRBD1
CDR3 DNA: TGCGCCAGCAAGCCCCCGGGACAGCCTAACTATGGCTACACCTTC
CDR3 protein: CASKPPGQPNYGYTF

V gene: TRBV12-5
J gene: TRBJ1-3
clone size: NA
D gene: NA
CDR3 DNA: TGTGCTAGTGATTGGGGGGGCTCTGGAAACACCATATATTTT
CDR3 protein: CASDWGGSGNTIYF

V gene: TRBV4-1
J gene: TRBJ1-1
clone size: NA
D gene: NA
CDR3 DNA: TGCGCCAGCAGCCAAGGCGGGGGCGGCACTGAAGCTTTCTTT
CDR3 protein: CASSQGGGGTEAFF

V gene: TRBV4-1
J gene: TRBJ2-7
clone size: NA
D gene: NA
CDR3 DNA: TGCGCCAGCAGCCAAGTTTTTTCGGGGACCTACGAGCAGTACTTC
CDR3 protein: CASSQVFSGTYEQYF

V gene: TRBV29-1
J gene: TRBJ2-7
clone size: NA
D gene: NA
CDR3 DNA: TGCAGCTCGGCAGGGTCGGGCGAGCAGTACTTC
CDR3 protein: CSSAGSGEQYF

V gene: TRBV5-5
J gene: TRBJ2-1
clone size: once
D gene: NA
CDR3 DNA: TGTGCCAGCAGCTACCGACGGCTAGCTGCCGATGAGCAGTTCTTC
CDR3 protein: CASSYRRLAADEQFF

V gene: TRBV5-1
J gene: TRBJ2-3
clone size: NA
D gene: NA
CDR3 DNA: TGCGCCAGCAGCTTGGGCTTAGCAAGCACAGATACGCAGTATTTT
CDR3 protein: CASSLGLASTDTQYF

V gene: TRBV10-3
J gene: TRBJ1-5
clone size: NA
D gene: NA
CDR3 DNA: TGTGCCATCAGTGATTACGGACTCCTAGAGCCCCAGCATTTT
CDR3 protein: CAISDYGLLEPQHF

V gene: TRBV9
J gene: TRBJ1-2
clone size: NA
D gene: TRBD1
CDR3 DNA: TGTGCCAGCAGCGTGAGAGAGGAGGGGGCGCATCGTGGCTACACCTTC
CDR3 protein: CASSVREEGAHRGYTF

V gene: TRBV7-2
J gene: TRBJ2-3
clone size: NA
D gene: NA
CDR3 DNA: TGTGCCAGCAGGAGGGCGAGCACAGATACGCAGTATTTT
CDR3 protein: CASRRASTDTQYF

V gene: TRBV28
J gene: TRBJ2-7
clone size: NA
D gene: NA
CDR3 DNA: TGTGCCAGCAGAGGGGTAGACGGTTACGAGCAGTACTTC
CDR3 protein: CASRGVDGYEQYF

V gene: TRBV5-1
J gene: TRBJ2-1
clone size: NA
D gene: TRBD1
CDR3 DNA: TGCGCCAGCAGCTCGGCTCCGGGACAGGGATTTGAGCAGTTCTTC
CDR3 protein: CASSSAPGQGFEQFF

V gene: TRBV27
J gene: TRBJ2-2
clone size: NA
D gene: TRBD2
CDR3 DNA: TGTGCCAGCAGTTCCCCGGCTAGCGGAAACACCGGGGAGCTGTTTTTT
CDR3 protein: CASSSPASGNTGELFF

V gene: TRBV24-1
J gene: TRBJ2-5
clone size: NA
D gene: NA
CDR3 DNA: TGTGCCACCAGTGACCCGGACACCCAAGAGACCCAGTACTTC
CDR3 protein: CATSDPDTQETQYF

V gene: TRBV19
J gene: TRBJ1-1
clone size: NA
D gene: NA
CDR3 DNA: TGTGCCAGTCTTCCGGGAGTTGTAATGAACACTGAAGCTTTCTTT
CDR3 protein: CASLPGVVMNTEAFF

V gene: TRBV5-4
J gene: TRBJ2-1
clone size: medium-sized
D gene: NA
CDR3 DNA: TGTGCCAGCAGCCCGTTAGCCAAGAGCTCCTACAATGAGCAGTTCTTC
CDR3 protein: CASSPLAKSSYNEQFF

V gene: TRBV30
J gene: TRBJ2-7
clone size: NA
D gene: NA
CDR3 DNA: TGTGCCTGGAGTGTAACGGCAGGGGTGGCCTACGAGCAGTACTTC
CDR3 protein: CAWSVTAGVAYEQYF

V gene: TRBV7-7
J gene: TRBJ1-5
clone size: few
D gene: NA
CDR3 DNA: TGTGCTAGCAGCTTAGTTATCCTTAGCAATCAGCCCCAGCATTTT
CDR3 protein: CASSLVILSNQPQHF

V gene: TRBV15
J gene: TRBJ2-1
clone size: NA
D gene: NA
CDR3 DNA: TGTGCCACCAGCAGAGATCAAGGGGATTACTTCTACAATGAGCAGTTCTTC
CDR3 protein: CATSRDQGDYFYNEQFF

V gene: TRBV7-3
J gene: TRBJ1-5
clone size: NA
D gene: NA
CDR3 DNA: TGTGCCAGCAGCTCCTACAGGGAAGGACAGCCCCAGCATTTT
CDR3 protein: CASSSYREGQPQHF

V gene: TRBV25-1
J gene: TRBJ2-3
clone size: NA
D gene: NA
CDR3 DNA: TGTGCCAGCAGTGACCCTACAGGTCTGGTAACCTATTTT
CDR3 protein: CASSDPTGLVTYF

V gene: TRBV5-1
J gene: TRBJ2-1
clone size: NA
D gene: TRBD2
CDR3 DNA: TGCGCCAGCAGCTTGATAGCTAGCGGGAGTCTCAATGAGCAGTTCTTC
CDR3 protein: CASSLIASGSLNEQFF

V gene: TRBV9
J gene: TRBJ1-4
clone size: NA
D gene: TRBD1
CDR3 DNA: TGTGCCAGCAGCCTACAGGGGGCTCCTAATGAAAAACTGTTTTTT
CDR3 protein: CASSLQGAPNEKLFF